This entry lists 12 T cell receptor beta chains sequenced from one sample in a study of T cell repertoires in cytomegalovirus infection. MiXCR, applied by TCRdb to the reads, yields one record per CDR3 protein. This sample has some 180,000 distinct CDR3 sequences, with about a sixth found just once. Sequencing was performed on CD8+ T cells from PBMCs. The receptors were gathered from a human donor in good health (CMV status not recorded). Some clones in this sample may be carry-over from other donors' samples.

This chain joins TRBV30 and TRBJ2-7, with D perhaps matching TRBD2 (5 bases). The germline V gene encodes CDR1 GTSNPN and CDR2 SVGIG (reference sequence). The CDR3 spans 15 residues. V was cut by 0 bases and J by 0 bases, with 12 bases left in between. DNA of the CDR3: TGTGCCTGGAGTGTCGAGGGAATCCCCTCCTACGAGCAGTACTTC. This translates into CAWSVEGIPSYEQYF.

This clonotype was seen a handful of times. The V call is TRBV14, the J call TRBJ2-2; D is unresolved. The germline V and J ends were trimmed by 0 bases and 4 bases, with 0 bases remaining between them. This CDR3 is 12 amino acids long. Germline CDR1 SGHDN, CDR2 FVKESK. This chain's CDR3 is CASSQDTGELFF. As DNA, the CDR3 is TGTGCCAGCAGCCAAGACACCGGGGAGCTGTTTTTT.

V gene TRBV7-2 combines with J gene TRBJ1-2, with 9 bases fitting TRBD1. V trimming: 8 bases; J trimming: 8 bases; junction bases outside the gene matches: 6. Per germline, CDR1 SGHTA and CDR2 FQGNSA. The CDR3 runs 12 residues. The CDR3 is CASPGQGKGYTF. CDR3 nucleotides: TGTGCCAGCCCCGGACAGGGGAAAGGCTACACCTTC.

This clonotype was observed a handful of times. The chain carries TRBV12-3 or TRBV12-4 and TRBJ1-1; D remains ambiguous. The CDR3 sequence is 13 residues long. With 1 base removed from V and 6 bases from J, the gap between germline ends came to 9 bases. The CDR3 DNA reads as TGTGCCAGCAGTTTAGGTTTTCGGGCTGAAGCTTTCTTT. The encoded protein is CASSLGFRAEAFF.

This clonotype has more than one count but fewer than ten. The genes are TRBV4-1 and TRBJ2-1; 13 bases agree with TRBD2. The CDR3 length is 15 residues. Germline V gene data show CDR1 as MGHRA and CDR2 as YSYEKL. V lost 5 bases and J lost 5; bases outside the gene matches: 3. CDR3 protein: CASSRTSGGDNEQFF. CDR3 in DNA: TGCGCCAGCAGCAGGACTAGCGGGGGAGACAATGAGCAGTTCTTC.

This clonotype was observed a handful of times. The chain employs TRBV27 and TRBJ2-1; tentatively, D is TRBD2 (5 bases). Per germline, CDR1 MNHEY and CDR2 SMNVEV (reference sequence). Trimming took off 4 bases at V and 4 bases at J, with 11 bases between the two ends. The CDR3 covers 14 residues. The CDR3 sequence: CASSSGLGYNEQFF. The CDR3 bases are TGTGCCAGCAGTTCCGGACTGGGGTACAATGAGCAGTTCTTC.

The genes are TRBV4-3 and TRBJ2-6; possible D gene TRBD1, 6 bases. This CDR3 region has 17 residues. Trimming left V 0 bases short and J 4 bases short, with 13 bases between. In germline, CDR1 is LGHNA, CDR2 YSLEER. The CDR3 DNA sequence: TGCGCCAGCAGCCAAGATCCACAGGGAGCGGGGGCCAACGTCCTGACTTTC. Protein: CASSQDPQGAGANVLTF.

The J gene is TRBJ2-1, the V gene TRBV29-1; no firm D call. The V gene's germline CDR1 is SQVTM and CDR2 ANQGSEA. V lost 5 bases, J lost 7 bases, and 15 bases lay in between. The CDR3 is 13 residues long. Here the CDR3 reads CSVLPGNLNEQFF. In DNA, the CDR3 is TGCAGCGTTCTTCCGGGTAACTTGAATGAGCAGTTCTTC.

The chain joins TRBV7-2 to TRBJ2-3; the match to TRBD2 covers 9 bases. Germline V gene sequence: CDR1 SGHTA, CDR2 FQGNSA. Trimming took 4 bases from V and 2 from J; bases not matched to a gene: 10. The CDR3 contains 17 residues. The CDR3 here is CASSSPGTSRPTDTQYF. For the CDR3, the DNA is TGTGCCAGCAGCTCCCCCGGGACTAGCAGACCCACAGATACGCAGTATTTT.

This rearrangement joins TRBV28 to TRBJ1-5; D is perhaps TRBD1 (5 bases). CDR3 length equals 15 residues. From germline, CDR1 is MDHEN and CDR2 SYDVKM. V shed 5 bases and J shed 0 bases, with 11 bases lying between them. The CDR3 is CASSQRGNSNQPQHF. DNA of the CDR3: TGTGCCAGCAGTCAGAGGGGAAATAGCAATCAGCCCCAGCATTTT.

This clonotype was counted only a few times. DNA of the CDR3: TGTGCCAGCAAACCTTACAGGGAACACTCCTACGAGCAGTACTTC. The encoded protein is CASKPYREHSYEQYF. The V and J genes are TRBV6-2 or TRBV6-3 and TRBJ2-7, with a weak D call TRBD1 (6 bases). V lost 7 bases to trimming and J lost 0 bases, with 16 bases between them. The CDR3 sequence is 15 residues long. CDR1 is MNHEY and CDR2 is SVGEGT in the germline V gene.

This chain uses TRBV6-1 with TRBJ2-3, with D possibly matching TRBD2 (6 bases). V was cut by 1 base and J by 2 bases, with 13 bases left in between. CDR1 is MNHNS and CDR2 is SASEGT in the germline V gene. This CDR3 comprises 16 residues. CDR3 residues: CASSEEPVAATDTQYF. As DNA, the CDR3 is TGTGCCAGCAGTGAAGAACCGGTAGCGGCCACAGATACGCAGTATTTT.